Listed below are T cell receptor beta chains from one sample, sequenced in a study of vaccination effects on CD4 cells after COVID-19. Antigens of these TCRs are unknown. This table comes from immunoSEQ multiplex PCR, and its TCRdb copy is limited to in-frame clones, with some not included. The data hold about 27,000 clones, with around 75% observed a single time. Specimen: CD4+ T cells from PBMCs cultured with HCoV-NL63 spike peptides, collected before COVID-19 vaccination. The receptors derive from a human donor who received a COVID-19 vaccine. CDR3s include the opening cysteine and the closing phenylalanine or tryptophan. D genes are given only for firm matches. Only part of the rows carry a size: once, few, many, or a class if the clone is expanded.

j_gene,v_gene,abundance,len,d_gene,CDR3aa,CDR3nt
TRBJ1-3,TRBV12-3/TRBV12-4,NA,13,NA,CASSFRSGNTIYF,TGTGCCAGCAGTTTCCGCTCTGGAAACACCATATATTTT
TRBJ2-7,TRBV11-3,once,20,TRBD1,CASSLDQGTGEAGGPYEQYF,TGTGCCAGCAGCTTAGATCAGGGGACAGGGGAGGCGGGAGGCCCCTACGAGCAGTACTTC
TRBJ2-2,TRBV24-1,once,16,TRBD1,CATSDPGQGNTGELFF,TGTGCCACCAGTGACCCGGGACAGGGGAACACCGGGGAGCTGTTTTTT
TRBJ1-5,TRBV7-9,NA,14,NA,CASGQRGSNQPQHF,TGTGCCAGCGGCCAAAGGGGTTCTAATCAGCCCCAGCATTTT
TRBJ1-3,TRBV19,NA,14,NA,CASNRDSIGNTIYF,TGTGCCAGTAATCGGGATTCCATTGGAAACACCATATATTTT
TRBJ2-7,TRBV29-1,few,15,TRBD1,CSVEGLDRGLHEQYF,TGCAGCGTTGAAGGGCTCGACAGGGGTCTCCACGAGCAGTACTTC
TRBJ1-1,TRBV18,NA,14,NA,CASSPKGGFTEAFF,TGTGCCAGCTCCCCGAAGGGGGGATTCACTGAAGCTTTCTTT
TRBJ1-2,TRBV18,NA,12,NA,CASSLATGGYTF,TGTGCCAGCTCGTTGGCGACAGGCGGCTACACCTTC
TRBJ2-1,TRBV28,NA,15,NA,CASSPMGHRDNEQFF,TGTGCCAGCAGCCCAATGGGACATAGGGACAATGAGCAGTTCTTC
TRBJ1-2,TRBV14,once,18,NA,CASSQASLEGGRGYGYTF,TGTGCCAGCAGCCAAGCTTCATTAGAGGGGGGGCGCGGCTATGGCTACACCTTC
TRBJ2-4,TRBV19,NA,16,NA,CASSTSADRAKNIQYF,TGTGCCAGTAGTACCTCCGCCGATCGGGCCAAAAACATTCAGTACTTC
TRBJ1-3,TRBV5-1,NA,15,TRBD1,CASSWGQGGGNTIYF,TGCGCCAGCAGCTGGGGACAGGGAGGTGGAAACACCATATATTTT
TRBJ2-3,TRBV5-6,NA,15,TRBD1,CASSLDRGRTDTQYF,TGTGCCAGCAGCTTGGACAGGGGGCGGACAGATACGCAGTATTTT
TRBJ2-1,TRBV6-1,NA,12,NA,CASSMTRGEQFF,TGTGCCAGCAGCATGACCAGGGGTGAGCAGTTCTTC
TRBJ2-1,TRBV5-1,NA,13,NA,CASSLELYNEQFF,TGCGCCAGCAGCTTGGAGCTCTACAATGAGCAGTTCTTC
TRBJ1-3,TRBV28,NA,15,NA,CASSFSGVVGNTIYF,TGTGCCAGCAGTTTCTCAGGGGTGGTTGGAAACACCATATATTTT
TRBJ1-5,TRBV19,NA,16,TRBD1,CASSMTGEGVNQPQHF,TGTGCCAGTAGTATGACAGGGGAAGGTGTCAATCAGCCCCAGCATTTT
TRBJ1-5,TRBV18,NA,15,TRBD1,CASSLTGGYNQPQHF,TGTGCCAGCTCCCTGACAGGGGGGTACAATCAGCCCCAGCATTTT
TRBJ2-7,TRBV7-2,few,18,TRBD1,CASSLAHDRGRFSYEQYF,TGTGCCAGCAGCTTAGCTCATGACAGGGGGCGGTTTAGCTACGAGCAGTACTTC
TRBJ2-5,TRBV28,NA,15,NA,CASAPSLGPQETQYF,TGTGCCAGCGCTCCGTCACTAGGGCCCCAAGAGACCCAGTACTTC
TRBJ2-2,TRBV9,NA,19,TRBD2,CASSEPLAGGDWGVRELFF,TGTGCCAGCAGCGAACCTCTAGCGGGGGGTGATTGGGGCGTTCGGGAGCTGTTTTTT
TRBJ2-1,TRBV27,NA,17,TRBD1,CASSLGWGQGASNEQFF,TGTGCCAGCAGTTTGGGCTGGGGACAGGGGGCTAGCAATGAGCAGTTCTTC
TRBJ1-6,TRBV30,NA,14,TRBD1,CAWSVRDRGSPLHF,TGTGCCTGGAGTGTACGTGACAGGGGTTCACCCCTCCACTTT
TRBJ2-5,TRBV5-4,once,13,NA,CASSFGGGETQYF,TGTGCCAGCAGCTTCGGAGGGGGGGAGACCCAGTACTTC
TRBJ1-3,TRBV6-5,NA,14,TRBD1,CASSPGQGGNTIYF,TGTGCCAGCAGTCCCGGACAGGGCGGGAACACCATATATTTT
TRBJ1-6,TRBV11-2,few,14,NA,CASSSPRVSSPLHF,TGTGCCAGCAGCTCCCCCCGGGTCTCTTCACCCCTCCACTTT
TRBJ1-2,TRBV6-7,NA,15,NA,CASSYRRVRGGGYTF,TGTGCCAGCAGTTACAGGAGGGTACGTGGCGGTGGCTACACCTTC
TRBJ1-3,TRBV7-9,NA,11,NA,CASSFSDTIYF,TGTGCCAGCAGCTTCTCCGACACCATATATTTT
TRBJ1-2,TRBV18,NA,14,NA,CASSPSREVYGYTF,TGTGCCAGCTCACCCAGCAGGGAGGTCTATGGCTACACCTTC
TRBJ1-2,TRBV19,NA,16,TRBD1,CASSRAGTGFNYGYTF,TGTGCCAGTAGTAGAGCCGGGACAGGGTTTAACTATGGCTACACCTTC
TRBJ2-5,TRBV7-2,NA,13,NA,CASSSRTQETQYF,TGTGCCAGCAGCTCGCGGACTCAAGAGACCCAGTACTTC
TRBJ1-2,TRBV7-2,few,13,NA,CASSSRVNYGYTF,TGTGCCAGCAGCTCCCGAGTGAACTATGGCTACACCTTC
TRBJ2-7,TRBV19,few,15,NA,CASSITTASLGEQYF,TGTGCCAGTAGTATTACAACGGCTAGCTTGGGCGAGCAGTACTTC
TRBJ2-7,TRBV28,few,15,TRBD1,CASSTPGTGTYEQYF,TGTGCCAGCAGCACTCCCGGGACAGGCACCTACGAGCAGTACTTC
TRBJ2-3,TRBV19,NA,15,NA,CASSFQMRATDTQYF,TGTGCCAGTAGTTTCCAAATGAGGGCCACAGATACGCAGTATTTT
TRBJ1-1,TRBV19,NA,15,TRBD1,CASNPGRGLETEAFF,TGTGCCAGTAATCCCGGCAGGGGGTTGGAAACTGAAGCTTTCTTT
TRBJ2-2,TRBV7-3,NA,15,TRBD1,CASSSLDRGRGELFF,TGTGCCAGCAGCTCCCTAGACAGGGGCCGCGGGGAGCTGTTTTTT
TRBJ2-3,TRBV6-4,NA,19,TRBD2,CASSDDVALAGGCTDTQYF,TGTGCCAGCAGTGATGACGTAGCCCTAGCGGGAGGGTGCACAGATACGCAGTATTTT
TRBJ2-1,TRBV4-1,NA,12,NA,CASSPQFEEQFF,TGCGCCAGCAGCCCCCAGTTCGAGGAGCAGTTCTTC
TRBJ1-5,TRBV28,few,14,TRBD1,CASSTGVSNQPQHF,TGTGCCAGCAGTACAGGGGTGAGCAATCAGCCCCAGCATTTT
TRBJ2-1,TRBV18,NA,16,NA,CASSPNRVGTWDEQFF,TGTGCCAGCTCACCAAATCGGGTAGGGACGTGGGATGAGCAGTTCTTC
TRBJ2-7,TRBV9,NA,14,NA,CASSVAGGPYEQYF,TGTGCCAGCAGCGTAGCCGGGGGACCCTACGAGCAGTACTTC
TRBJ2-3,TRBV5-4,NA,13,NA,CASSVQRSDTQYF,TGTGCCAGCAGCGTCCAGAGGTCGGATACGCAGTATTTT
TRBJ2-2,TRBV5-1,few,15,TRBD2,CASSLGPGGTGELFF,TGCGCCAGCAGCTTGGGGCCGGGGGGCACCGGGGAGCTGTTTTTT
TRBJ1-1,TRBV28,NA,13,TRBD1,CASRPGGHTEAFF,TGTGCCAGCAGGCCAGGGGGGCACACTGAAGCTTTCTTT
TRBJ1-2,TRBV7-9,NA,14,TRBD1,CASSSGQGKNGYTF,TGTGCCAGCAGCTCAGGACAGGGTAAAAATGGCTACACCTTC
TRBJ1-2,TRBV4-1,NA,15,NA,CASSQEEQTIYGYTF,TGCGCCAGCAGCCAAGAGGAACAGACCATCTATGGCTACACCTTC
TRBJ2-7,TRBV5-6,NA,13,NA,CASSLGTFGEQYF,TGTGCCAGCAGCCTGGGGACATTCGGGGAGCAGTACTTC
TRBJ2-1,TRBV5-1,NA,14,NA,CASSLVVAAPEQFF,TGCGCCAGCAGCTTGGTAGTAGCAGCGCCTGAGCAGTTCTTC
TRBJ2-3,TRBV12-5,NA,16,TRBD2,CASGLGLAGGGDTQYF,TGTGCTAGTGGTTTGGGACTAGCGGGGGGTGGAGATACGCAGTATTTT
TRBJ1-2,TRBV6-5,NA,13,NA,CASRKSGGDGYTF,TGTGCCAGCAGGAAGTCTGGAGGTGATGGCTACACCTTC
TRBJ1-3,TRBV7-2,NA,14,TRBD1,CASSQTGKGDTIYF,TGTGCCAGCAGCCAGACAGGGAAGGGAGACACCATATATTTT
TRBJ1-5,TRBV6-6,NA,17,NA,CASSPIGQTNSNQPQHF,TGTGCCAGCAGTCCCATTGGACAGACAAATAGCAATCAGCCCCAGCATTTT
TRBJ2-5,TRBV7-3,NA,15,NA,CASSPTPGLQETQYF,TGTGCCAGCAGCCCCACTCCAGGCCTCCAAGAGACCCAGTACTTC